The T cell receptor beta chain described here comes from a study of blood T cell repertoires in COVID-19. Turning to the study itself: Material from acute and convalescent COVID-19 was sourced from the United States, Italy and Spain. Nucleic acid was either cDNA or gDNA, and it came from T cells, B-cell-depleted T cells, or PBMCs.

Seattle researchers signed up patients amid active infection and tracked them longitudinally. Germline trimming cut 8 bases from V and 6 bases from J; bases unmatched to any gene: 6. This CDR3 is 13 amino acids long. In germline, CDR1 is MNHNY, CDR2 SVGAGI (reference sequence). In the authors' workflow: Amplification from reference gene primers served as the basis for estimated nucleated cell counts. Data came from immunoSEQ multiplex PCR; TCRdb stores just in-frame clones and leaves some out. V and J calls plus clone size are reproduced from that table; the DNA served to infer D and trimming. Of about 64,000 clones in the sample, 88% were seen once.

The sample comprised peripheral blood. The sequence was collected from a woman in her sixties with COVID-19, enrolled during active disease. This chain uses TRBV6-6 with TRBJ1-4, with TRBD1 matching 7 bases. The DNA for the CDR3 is TGTGCCAGCCGGGGGACAGCCGATGAAAAACTGTTTTTT. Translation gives CASRGTADEKLFF.